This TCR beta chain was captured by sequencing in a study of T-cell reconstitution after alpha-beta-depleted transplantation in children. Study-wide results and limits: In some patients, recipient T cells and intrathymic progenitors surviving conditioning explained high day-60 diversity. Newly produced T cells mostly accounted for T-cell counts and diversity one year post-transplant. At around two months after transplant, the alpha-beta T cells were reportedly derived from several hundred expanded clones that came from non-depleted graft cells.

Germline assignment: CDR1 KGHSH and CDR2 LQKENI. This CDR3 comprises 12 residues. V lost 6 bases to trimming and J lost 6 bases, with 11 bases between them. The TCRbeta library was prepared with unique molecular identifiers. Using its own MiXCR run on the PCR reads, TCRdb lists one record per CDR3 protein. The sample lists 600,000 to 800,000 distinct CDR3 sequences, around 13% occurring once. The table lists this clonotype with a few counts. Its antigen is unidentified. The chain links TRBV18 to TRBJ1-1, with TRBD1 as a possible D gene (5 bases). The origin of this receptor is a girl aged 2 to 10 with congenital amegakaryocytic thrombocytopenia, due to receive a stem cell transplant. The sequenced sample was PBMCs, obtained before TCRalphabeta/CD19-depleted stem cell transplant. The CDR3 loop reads CASSSGEAEAFF. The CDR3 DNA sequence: TGTGCCAGCTCCTCGGGGGAGGCTGAAGCTTTCTTT.